The rows below give T cell receptor beta chains drawn from one sample of a study of beta chain features in type 1 diabetes. Repertoires were generated with immunoSEQ multiplex PCR, while TCRdb's copy carries only in-frame clones and drops some. The sample holds approximately 280,000 clones, approximately 15% seen once. Input material: naive CD4+ T cells from blood. Every receptor here comes from a man aged 18-30 years with type 1 diabetes. Each CDR3 is given with its conserved first and last residue. Each record gives: D gene, V gene, J gene, clone size, CDR3 protein, CDR3 DNA. A D gene is named only where the DNA matches it firmly. Part of the rows lack a size; the others show once, few, many or a class for expanded clones.

D gene: .
V gene: TRBV27
J gene: TRBJ2-6
clone size: .
CDR3 protein: CASSPGGSGANVLTF
CDR3 DNA: TGTGCCAGCAGTCCCGGGGGCTCTGGGGCCAACGTCCTGACTTTC

D gene: .
V gene: TRBV11-2
J gene: TRBJ2-5
clone size: few
CDR3 protein: CASSLIREETQYF
CDR3 DNA: TGTGCCAGCAGCTTAATCAGGGAAGAGACCCAGTACTTC

D gene: .
V gene: TRBV5-4
J gene: TRBJ2-5
clone size: .
CDR3 protein: CASSVADAVETQYF
CDR3 DNA: TGTGCCAGCTCGGTAGCGGATGCCGTGGAGACCCAGTACTTC

D gene: TRBD2
V gene: TRBV6-6
J gene: TRBJ2-1
clone size: few
CDR3 protein: CASRRTSGDNEQFF
CDR3 DNA: TGTGCCAGCAGGCGGACTAGCGGTGACAATGAGCAGTTCTTC

D gene: TRBD1
V gene: TRBV19
J gene: TRBJ2-7
clone size: .
CDR3 protein: CASTGDRAGLYEQYF
CDR3 DNA: TGTGCCAGTACCGGCGACAGGGCGGGCCTCTACGAGCAGTACTTC

D gene: .
V gene: TRBV19
J gene: TRBJ1-2
clone size: .
CDR3 protein: CASTSGLIYGYTF
CDR3 DNA: TGTGCCAGTACCTCGGGATTGATCTATGGCTACACCTTC

D gene: .
V gene: TRBV30
J gene: TRBJ1-5
clone size: few
CDR3 protein: CAWSVRQGHNQPQHF
CDR3 DNA: TGTGCCTGGAGTGTACGGCAGGGCCACAATCAGCCCCAGCATTTT

D gene: TRBD2
V gene: TRBV19
J gene: TRBJ2-2
clone size: few
CDR3 protein: CASSISSGENTGELFF
CDR3 DNA: TGTGCCAGTAGTATATCTAGCGGGGAGAACACCGGGGAGCTGTTTTTT

D gene: TRBD1
V gene: TRBV2
J gene: TRBJ2-2
clone size: few
CDR3 protein: CASSSQGAPGELFF
CDR3 DNA: TGTGCCAGCAGTTCACAGGGGGCGCCCGGGGAGCTGTTTTTT

D gene: TRBD1
V gene: TRBV27
J gene: TRBJ2-7
clone size: .
CDR3 protein: CASSFAPGQTYEQYF
CDR3 DNA: TGTGCCAGCAGCTTTGCCCCGGGACAGACCTACGAGCAGTACTTC

D gene: .
V gene: TRBV27
J gene: TRBJ1-2
clone size: few
CDR3 protein: CASSFAGSYGYTF
CDR3 DNA: TGTGCCAGCAGTTTCGCGGGTTCTTATGGCTACACCTTC

D gene: .
V gene: TRBV20-1
J gene: TRBJ2-7
clone size: .
CDR3 protein: CSAREAYEQYF
CDR3 DNA: TGCAGTGCTAGGGAGGCTTACGAGCAGTACTTC

D gene: TRBD2
V gene: TRBV10-2
J gene: TRBJ2-7
clone size: .
CDR3 protein: CASRLAGSYEQYF
CDR3 DNA: TGCGCCAGCAGACTAGCGGGGTCCTACGAGCAGTACTTC

D gene: .
V gene: TRBV18
J gene: TRBJ2-7
clone size: few
CDR3 protein: CASSPLRPRDEQYF
CDR3 DNA: TGTGCCAGCTCACCGCTTAGGCCACGGGACGAGCAGTACTTC

D gene: .
V gene: TRBV2
J gene: TRBJ2-3
clone size: few
CDR3 protein: CASSPEADSGDTQYF
CDR3 DNA: TGTGCCAGCAGCCCCGAGGCAGATTCGGGAGATACGCAGTATTTT

D gene: .
V gene: TRBV10-2
J gene: TRBJ2-1
clone size: few
CDR3 protein: CASSAAGYNEQFF
CDR3 DNA: TGCGCCAGCAGTGCGGCAGGGTACAATGAGCAGTTCTTC

D gene: TRBD1
V gene: TRBV11-2
J gene: TRBJ2-7
clone size: .
CDR3 protein: CASSSRQGGTYEQYF
CDR3 DNA: TGTGCCAGCAGCTCTCGACAGGGTGGGACCTACGAGCAGTACTTC

D gene: .
V gene: TRBV18
J gene: TRBJ1-4
clone size: .
CDR3 protein: CASSPSTPEKLFF
CDR3 DNA: TGTGCCAGCTCACCATCGACTCCCGAAAAACTGTTTTTT

D gene: TRBD1
V gene: TRBV30
J gene: TRBJ1-4
clone size: .
CDR3 protein: CAWTWTGEKLFF
CDR3 DNA: TGTGCCTGGACTTGGACAGGCGAAAAACTGTTTTTT

D gene: .
V gene: TRBV9
J gene: TRBJ2-2
clone size: .
CDR3 protein: CASSALIQALSTGELFF
CDR3 DNA: TGTGCCAGCAGCGCCTTAATACAGGCTCTGTCCACCGGGGAGCTGTTTTTT

D gene: TRBD1
V gene: TRBV19
J gene: TRBJ1-2
clone size: .
CDR3 protein: CASVSGQGNYGYTF
CDR3 DNA: TGTGCCAGTGTATCCGGACAGGGCAACTATGGCTACACCTTC

D gene: .
V gene: TRBV5-1
J gene: TRBJ2-7
clone size: few
CDR3 protein: CASSLDAVSYEQYF
CDR3 DNA: TGCGCCAGCAGCTTGGATGCAGTGTCCTACGAGCAGTACTTC

D gene: TRBD2
V gene: TRBV30
J gene: TRBJ2-7
clone size: few
CDR3 protein: CAWSVVSGGASYEQYF
CDR3 DNA: TGTGCCTGGAGTGTAGTTAGCGGGGGCGCCTCCTACGAGCAGTACTTC

D gene: .
V gene: TRBV5-6
J gene: TRBJ2-1
clone size: few
CDR3 protein: CASSLGPPGPNEQFF
CDR3 DNA: TGTGCCAGCAGCTTGGGACCCCCAGGGCCCAATGAGCAGTTCTTC

D gene: TRBD1
V gene: TRBV6-5
J gene: TRBJ1-1
clone size: .
CDR3 protein: CASSHRGGEGTEAFF
CDR3 DNA: TGTGCCAGCAGTCACAGAGGGGGCGAGGGAACTGAAGCTTTCTTT

D gene: TRBD1
V gene: TRBV7-8
J gene: TRBJ2-7
clone size: .
CDR3 protein: CASSLALRDSPSYEQYF
CDR3 DNA: TGTGCCAGCAGCTTAGCGCTCCGGGACAGCCCTTCCTACGAGCAGTACTTC

D gene: TRBD1
V gene: TRBV2
J gene: TRBJ1-6
clone size: few
CDR3 protein: CASSEETGSDSPLHF
CDR3 DNA: TGTGCCAGCAGTGAAGAGACAGGGTCGGATTCACCCCTCCACTTT

D gene: TRBD2
V gene: TRBV19
J gene: TRBJ2-3
clone size: few
CDR3 protein: CASRGGGGTQYF
CDR3 DNA: TGTGCCAGTCGCGGGGGGGGAGGTACGCAGTATTTT

D gene: TRBD1
V gene: TRBV7-9
J gene: TRBJ2-7
clone size: few
CDR3 protein: CASSPSRDSPSQYF
CDR3 DNA: TGTGCCAGCAGCCCTAGTCGGGACAGTCCCTCGCAGTACTTC

D gene: .
V gene: TRBV4-3
J gene: TRBJ1-6
clone size: few
CDR3 protein: CASSQADRSGGNSPLHF
CDR3 DNA: TGCGCCAGCAGCCAAGCCGACCGCTCGGGGGGGAATTCACCCCTCCACTTT

D gene: .
V gene: TRBV5-1
J gene: TRBJ2-1
clone size: .
CDR3 protein: CASSPGTAAHNEQFF
CDR3 DNA: TGCGCCAGCAGCCCGGGGACTGCTGCCCACAATGAGCAGTTCTTC

D gene: .
V gene: TRBV6-1
J gene: TRBJ2-5
clone size: few
CDR3 protein: CASSEAPEETQYF
CDR3 DNA: TGTGCCAGCAGTGAAGCCCCTGAGGAGACCCAGTACTTC

D gene: TRBD1
V gene: TRBV5-1
J gene: TRBJ2-1
clone size: few
CDR3 protein: CASSPGTGRYGLDEQFF
CDR3 DNA: TGCGCCAGCAGCCCTGGGACAGGGAGGTATGGTCTAGATGAGCAGTTCTTC

D gene: TRBD1
V gene: TRBV27
J gene: TRBJ2-1
clone size: .
CDR3 protein: CASAIPRTGGNEQFF
CDR3 DNA: TGTGCCAGCGCCATACCGAGGACAGGGGGGAATGAGCAGTTCTTC

D gene: .
V gene: TRBV6-4
J gene: TRBJ2-1
clone size: .
CDR3 protein: CASSDSSLVHEQFF
CDR3 DNA: TGTGCCAGCAGTGACTCGAGTTTAGTTCATGAGCAGTTCTTC

D gene: TRBD1
V gene: TRBV29-1
J gene: TRBJ2-7
clone size: .
CDR3 protein: CSVAGTATYEQYF
CDR3 DNA: TGCAGCGTTGCTGGGACAGCCACCTACGAGCAGTACTTC

D gene: .
V gene: TRBV29-1
J gene: TRBJ1-1
clone size: few
CDR3 protein: CSGVRDTEAFF
CDR3 DNA: TGCAGCGGGGTCCGGGACACTGAAGCTTTCTTT

D gene: TRBD1
V gene: TRBV19
J gene: TRBJ2-5
clone size: once
CDR3 protein: CASKDRARETQYF
CDR3 DNA: TGTGCCAGTAAGGACAGGGCCCGGGAGACCCAGTACTTC

D gene: TRBD1
V gene: TRBV5-1
J gene: TRBJ1-1
clone size: .
CDR3 protein: CASGTGGPEAFF
CDR3 DNA: TGCGCCAGCGGGACAGGGGGACCTGAAGCTTTCTTT

D gene: TRBD2
V gene: TRBV19
J gene: TRBJ2-5
clone size: few
CDR3 protein: CASRTSPGGETQYF
CDR3 DNA: TGTGCCAGTAGAACATCGCCCGGGGGGGAGACCCAGTACTTC

D gene: .
V gene: TRBV29-1
J gene: TRBJ1-1
clone size: .
CDR3 protein: CSVERRLSTEAFF
CDR3 DNA: TGCAGCGTTGAACGTCGGTTGAGCACTGAAGCTTTCTTT

D gene: .
V gene: TRBV6-5
J gene: TRBJ2-3
clone size: .
CDR3 protein: CASSPAASGTDTQYF
CDR3 DNA: TGTGCCAGCAGTCCCGCGGCTAGCGGCACAGATACGCAGTATTTT

D gene: .
V gene: TRBV28
J gene: TRBJ1-2
clone size: .
CDR3 protein: CASRTDIQPWGYTF
CDR3 DNA: TGTGCCAGCAGGACGGACATACAACCCTGGGGCTACACCTTC

D gene: .
V gene: TRBV9
J gene: TRBJ1-5
clone size: few
CDR3 protein: CASSRERGQPQHF
CDR3 DNA: TGTGCCAGCAGCCGAGAGAGAGGTCAGCCCCAGCATTTT

D gene: TRBD1
V gene: TRBV5-4
J gene: TRBJ2-7
clone size: .
CDR3 protein: CASSRGTGDSYEQYF
CDR3 DNA: TGTGCCAGCAGCCGGGGGACAGGGGACTCCTACGAGCAGTACTTC

D gene: TRBD1
V gene: TRBV29-1
J gene: TRBJ1-2
clone size: few
CDR3 protein: CSVSLMTGSLNGYTF
CDR3 DNA: TGCAGCGTCTCGCTCATGACAGGGAGCTTAAATGGCTACACCTTC

D gene: .
V gene: TRBV18
J gene: TRBJ2-7
clone size: few
CDR3 protein: CASSKGVSYEQYF
CDR3 DNA: TGTGCCAGCTCCAAGGGGGTTTCCTACGAGCAGTACTTC

D gene: .
V gene: TRBV2
J gene: TRBJ1-2
clone size: few
CDR3 protein: CASRSQVGYGYTF
CDR3 DNA: TGTGCCAGCAGGTCGCAGGTGGGCTATGGCTACACCTTC

D gene: TRBD1
V gene: TRBV19
J gene: TRBJ1-5
clone size: .
CDR3 protein: CATWPGTGGNQPQHF
CDR3 DNA: TGTGCCACTTGGCCCGGGACAGGGGGCAATCAGCCCCAGCATTTT

D gene: TRBD2
V gene: TRBV6-6
J gene: TRBJ2-7
clone size: few
CDR3 protein: CASRTLRERGEQYF
CDR3 DNA: TGTGCCAGCAGAACACTCCGGGAGCGGGGCGAGCAGTACTTC

D gene: TRBD2
V gene: TRBV18
J gene: TRBJ2-1
clone size: few
CDR3 protein: CASSAGTSGYNEQFF
CDR3 DNA: TGTGCCAGCTCAGCGGGGACTAGCGGTTACAATGAGCAGTTCTTC